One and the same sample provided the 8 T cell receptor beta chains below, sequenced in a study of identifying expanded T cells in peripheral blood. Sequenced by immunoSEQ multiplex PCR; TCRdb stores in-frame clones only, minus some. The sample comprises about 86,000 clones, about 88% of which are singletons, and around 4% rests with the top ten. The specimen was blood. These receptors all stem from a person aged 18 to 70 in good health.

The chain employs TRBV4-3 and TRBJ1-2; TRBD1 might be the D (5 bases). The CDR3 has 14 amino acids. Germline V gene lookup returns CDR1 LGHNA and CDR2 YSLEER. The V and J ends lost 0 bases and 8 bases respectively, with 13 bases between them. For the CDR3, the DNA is TGCGCCAGCAGCCAAGATCGGGGGGAGGGCGGCTACACCTTC. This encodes CASSQDRGEGGYTF.

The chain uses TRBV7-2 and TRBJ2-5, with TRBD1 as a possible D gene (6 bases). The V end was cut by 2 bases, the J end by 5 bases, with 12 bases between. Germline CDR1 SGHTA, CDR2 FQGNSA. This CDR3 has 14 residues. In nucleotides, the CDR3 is TGTGCCAGCAGCTTAAATCAGGGGTCGGAGACCCAGTACTTC. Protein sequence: CASSLNQGSETQYF.

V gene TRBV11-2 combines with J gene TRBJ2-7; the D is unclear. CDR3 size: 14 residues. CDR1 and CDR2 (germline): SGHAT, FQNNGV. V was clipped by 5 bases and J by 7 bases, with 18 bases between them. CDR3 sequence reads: CASSNNPADREQYF. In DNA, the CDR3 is TGTGCCAGCAGCAACAACCCGGCGGACCGGGAGCAGTACTTC.

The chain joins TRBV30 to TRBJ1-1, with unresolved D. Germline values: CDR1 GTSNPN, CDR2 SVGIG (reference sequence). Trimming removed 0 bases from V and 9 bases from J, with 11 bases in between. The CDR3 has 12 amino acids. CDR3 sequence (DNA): TGTGCCTGGAGTGTTGGACGGATTCAAGCTTTCTTT. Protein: CAWSVGRIQAFF.

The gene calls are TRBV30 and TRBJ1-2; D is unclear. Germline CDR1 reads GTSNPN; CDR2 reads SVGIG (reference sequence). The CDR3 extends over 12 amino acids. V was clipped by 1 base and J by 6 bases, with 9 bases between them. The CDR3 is CAWSAYLDGYTF. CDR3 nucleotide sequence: TGTGCCTGGAGTGCGTATTTGGATGGCTACACCTTC.

The CDR3 region is CASSPGFGGNQPQHF. The CDR3 coding sequence is TGTGCCAGCTCACCAGGTTTTGGGGGCAATCAGCCCCAGCATTTT. V is TRBV18 and J is TRBJ1-5, with D unresolved. This CDR3 is 15 amino acids long. From germline, CDR1 is KGHSH and CDR2 LQKENI. V lost 2 bases and J 2 bases, leaving 10 bases between the germline ends.

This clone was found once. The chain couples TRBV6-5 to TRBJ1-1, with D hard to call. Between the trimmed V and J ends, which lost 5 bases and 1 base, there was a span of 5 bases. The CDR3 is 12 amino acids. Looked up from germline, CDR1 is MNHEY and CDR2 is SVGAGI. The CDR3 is CASSPENTEAFF. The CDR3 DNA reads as TGTGCCAGCAGTCCAGAGAACACTGAAGCTTTCTTT.

The CDR3 here is CASSSRDRDRETQYF. The CDR3 nucleotides are TGTGCCAGCAGTTCCCGGGACAGGGATAGAGAGACCCAGTACTTC. The chain has TRBV25-1 and TRBJ2-5, with 9 positions matching TRBD1. Trimming cost V 5 bases and J 4 bases; bases outside gene matches: 8. This CDR3 has 15 residues. In germline, CDR1 is MGHDK, CDR2 SYGVNS.